This note documents a single T cell receptor beta chain sequence. The sample belongs to a study of blood T cell repertoires in COVID-19. Study-level information: Samples of COVID-19 (acute and convalescent) were obtained from the United States, Italy and Spain.

As handled by the study authors: Estimation of nucleated cell counts relied on the amplification of reference gene primers. Some clones are missing from TCRdb's copy, which holds only in-frame ones; the method was immunoSEQ multiplex PCR. V and J calls and clone size are given by that table; D and trimming were obtained from the DNA. The repertoire consists of 50,000 or so clones, with 85% occurring once and the leading ten covering 15% to 20%. The receptor's source is a human donor in a cohort sampled during active COVID-19. The material sequenced was peripheral blood.

In DNA, the CDR3 is TGTGCCAGTAGTCTCCGGGACAGGACCACTGGAAACACCATATATTTT. The encoded protein is CASSLRDRTTGNTIYF. V usage is TRBV19 and J usage is TRBJ1-3; 8 nucleotides agree with TRBD1. With 5 bases clipped from V and 2 bases from J, the junction kept 8 bases outside the gene matches. This CDR3 contains 16 residues. In germline, CDR1 is LNHDA, CDR2 SQIVND (reference sequence).